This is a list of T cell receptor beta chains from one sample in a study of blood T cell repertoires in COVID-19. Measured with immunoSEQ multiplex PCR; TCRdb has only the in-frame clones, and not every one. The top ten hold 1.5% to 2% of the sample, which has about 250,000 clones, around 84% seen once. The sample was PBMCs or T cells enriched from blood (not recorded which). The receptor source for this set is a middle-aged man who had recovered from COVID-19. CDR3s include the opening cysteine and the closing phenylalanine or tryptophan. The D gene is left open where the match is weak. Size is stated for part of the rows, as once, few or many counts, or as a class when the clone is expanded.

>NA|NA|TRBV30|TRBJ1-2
TGTGCCTGGAGTATACGGGGGATTCTCGGAGGTCATGGCTACACCTTC
CAWSIRGILGGHGYTF
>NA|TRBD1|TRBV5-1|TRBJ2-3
TGCGCCAGCAGCCCCGGGACAGGGGGAGATACGCAGTATTTT
CASSPGTGGDTQYF
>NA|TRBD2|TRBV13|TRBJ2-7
TGTGCCAGCAGCCCGTACGGGGGGGACGAGCAGTACTTC
CASSPYGGDEQYF
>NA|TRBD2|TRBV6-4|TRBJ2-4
TGTGCCAGCAGCCTACTAGCGGGGCAAAACATTCAGTACTTC
CASSLLAGQNIQYF
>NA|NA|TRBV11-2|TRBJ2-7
TGTGCCAGCAGCCCGAGAAGCGGTCGTATTGGCAGACACTACGAGCAGTACTTC
CASSPRSGRIGRHYEQYF
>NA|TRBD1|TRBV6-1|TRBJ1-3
TGTGCCAGCAGTGAAGCGGGGACAGCCATATATTTT
CASSEAGTAIYF
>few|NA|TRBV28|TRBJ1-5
TGTGCCAGCAGTTTAAGGATCAGGAGCAATCAGCCCCAGCATTTT
CASSLRIRSNQPQHF
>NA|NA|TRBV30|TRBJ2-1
TGTGCCTGGAGTGTCGGGGCCTACAATGAGCAGTTCTTC
CAWSVGAYNEQFF
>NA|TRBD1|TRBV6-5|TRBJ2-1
TGTGCCAGCACCCGGACAGGCTTTAATGAGCAGTTCTTC
CASTRTGFNEQFF
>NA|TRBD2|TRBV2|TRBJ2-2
TGTGCCAGCAGTGTCGGACTAGCGGGAGGAGGAACCGGGGAGCTGTTTTTT
CASSVGLAGGGTGELFF
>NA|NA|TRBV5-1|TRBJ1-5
TGCGCCAGCAGCTTGGAGGGGTGGCCCCAGCATTTT
CASSLEGWPQHF
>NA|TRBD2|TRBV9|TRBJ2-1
TGTGCCAGCAGCGTAGGTGCGGGGAGAGGCGGGGGTGAGCAGTTCTTC
CASSVGAGRGGGEQFF
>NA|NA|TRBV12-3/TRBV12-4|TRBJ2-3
TGTGCCAGCAGTTTTGGGCCTAAGGATACGCAGTATTTT
CASSFGPKDTQYF
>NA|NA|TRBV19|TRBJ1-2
TGTGCCAGTAGTACCCCGCCTACAGGGCTCTATGGCTACACCTTC
CASSTPPTGLYGYTF
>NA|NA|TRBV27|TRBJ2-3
TGTGCCAGCACGAGAGGTCGAAGCACAGATACGCAGTATTTT
CASTRGRSTDTQYF
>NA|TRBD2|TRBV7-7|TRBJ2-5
TGTGCTAGCAGCGGGAGCGGGGACTTCTTACAAGAGACCCAGTACTTC
CASSGSGDFLQETQYF
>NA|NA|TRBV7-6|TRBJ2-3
TGTGCCAGCAGCTTAGCGGGGGGTGCAGATACGCAGTATTTT
CASSLAGGADTQYF
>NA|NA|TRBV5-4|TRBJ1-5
TGTGCCAGCAGCTTCGGAGGGATGAGCAATCAGCCCCAGCATTTT
CASSFGGMSNQPQHF
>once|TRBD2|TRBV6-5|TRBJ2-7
TGTGCCAGCAGTTCCGCTAGCGGCAGGTCGGACTACGAGCAGTACTTC
CASSSASGRSDYEQYF
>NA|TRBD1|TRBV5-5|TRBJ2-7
TGTGCCAGCAGCTTGGCTGGGACAGGATCCTACGAGCAGTACTTC
CASSLAGTGSYEQYF
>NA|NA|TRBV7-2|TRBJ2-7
TGTGCCAGCAGCTTAGGTCCCCGACACTGGGACGAGCAGTACTTC
CASSLGPRHWDEQYF
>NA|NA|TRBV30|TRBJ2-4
TGTGCCTGGAGTGTACTCGCGAACATTCAGTACTTC
CAWSVLANIQYF
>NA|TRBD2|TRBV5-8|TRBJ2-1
TGTGCCAGCAGCTCCACCGGGACTAGCGGTAGCTCCTACAATGAGCAGTTCTTC
CASSSTGTSGSSYNEQFF